One sample yielded the 5 T cell receptor beta chains listed below, sequenced in a study of T cells in Graves' hyperthyroidism and ophthalmopathy. The CDR3 regions of TCR beta were amplified from RNA transcripts. Researchers ran a first-round RT-PCR on the TCR CDR3 using the HTBI primer set. TCRdb used MiXCR to reprocess the multiplex PCR reads, holding one entry per CDR3 protein. The data show around 620,000 distinct CDR3 sequences, roughly 17% seen once. The sequencing sample was made of blood. The receptors come from a woman aged 30 to 39 with Graves' hyperthyroidism.

This rearrangement joins TRBV10-2 to TRBJ2-3, with D perhaps TRBD1 (5 bases). Trimming stripped 0 bases from V and 5 bases from J, with 9 bases between. Germline V gives CDR1 WSHSY, CDR2 SAAADI. The CDR3 spans 14 residues. The CDR3 region is CASSESWGRDTQYF. The CDR3 DNA is TGCGCCAGCAGTGAGTCTTGGGGCAGAGATACGCAGTATTTT.

This clonotype has at least ten counts. This chain joins TRBV3-1 and TRBJ1-4; D not resolved. V shed 4 bases and J shed 5 bases, with 11 bases lying between them. From germline, CDR1 is LGHDT and CDR2 YNNKEL (reference sequence). The CDR3 consists of 14 residues. This chain's CDR3 is CASSPRLMNEKLFF. CDR3 DNA: TGTGCCAGCAGCCCGCGACTGATGAATGAAAAACTGTTTTTT.

This clonotype was seen more than once but under ten times. The chain is built from TRBV12-3 or TRBV12-4 and TRBJ1-5; tentative D call: TRBD1 (6 bases). This CDR3 region has 18 residues. Trimming took off 0 bases at V and 2 bases at J, with 17 bases between the two ends. CDR3 sequence: CASSLASGGSGGNQPQHF. CDR3 coding DNA: TGTGCCAGCAGTTTAGCGTCGGGTGGGTCAGGGGGCAATCAGCCCCAGCATTTT.

Notes on this clonotype: This may come from a read error, since a much larger clone is one base off. The rearrangement links TRBV20-1 to TRBJ2-7; 7 nucleotides align to TRBD2. Per germline, CDR1 DFQATT and CDR2 SNEGSKA (reference sequence). The CDR3 sequence is 13 residues long. J lost 7 bases, V lost 3 bases, and 9 bases had no gene match. The CDR3 is CSARTGGGNEQYF. As DNA, the CDR3 is TGCAGTGCTAGGACGGGAGGAGGGAATGAGCAGTACTTC.

The table lists this clonotype with a few counts. V and J are TRBV5-4 and TRBJ2-3; 13 nucleotides agree with TRBD2. CDR1 is SGHNT, CDR2 YYREEE, per germline (reference sequence). Trimming at V came to 4 bases and at J to 1 base, leaving 12 bases not matched to a gene. CDR3 length: 19 amino acids. The CDR3 loop reads CASSPGTSGIILGTDTQYF. The CDR3 bases are TGTGCCAGCAGCCCGGGGACTAGCGGGATCATACTCGGCACAGATACGCAGTATTTT. Supplemented by reference TRBV5-4 and TRBJ2-3, the full variable domain reads ETGVTQSPTHLIKTRGQQVTLRCSSQSGHNTVSWYQQALGQGPQFIFQYYREEENGRGNFPPRFSGLQFPNYSSELNVNALELDDSALYLCASSPGTSGIILGTDTQYFGPGTRLTVL.